This entry features one TCR beta chain sequence. What it binds is unknown. With listed TCR primers and previously described methods, bulk TCR libraries were prepared. TCRdb itself ran the PCR reads through MiXCR, one entry per CDR3 protein. Found here are 40,000 to 45,000 distinct CDR3 sequences, approximately 22% of them singletons; the top ten hold around 1%. These data come from a study of molecular identifiers for immune sequencing clone quantification. The authors gated naive CD8 T cells as CD8+CD4-CCR7+CD45RA+ for sorting. Study findings and constraints: Barcode-sharing identical TCR molecules could underestimate highly expanded clone sizes.

Sample: naive CD8+ T cells from blood, with Jurkat cell RNA spiked in. The sample's subset: FACS-sorted CD8+CD4-CCR7+CD45RA+ naive T cells. The sequence was obtained from a human donor in good health. Some libraries in this study had Jurkat cell RNA spiked in.

CDR3 in DNA: TGTGCCAGCAGTTACGGGTCTAGCGGTAGCACAGATACGCAGTATTTT. It specifies CASSYGSSGSTDTQYF. The V gene is TRBV6-5, the J gene TRBJ2-3; 7 bases are a match to TRBD2. Trimming at V came to 2 bases and at J to 0 bases, leaving 5 bases not matched to a gene. CDR1 MNHEY and CDR2 SVGAGI come from the germline V gene. The CDR3 totals 16 residues.